This T cell receptor (beta chain) was documented in a study of blood T cell repertoires in COVID-19 (dated by TCRdb to the early 2020s). Regarding the research as a whole: The collaborator samples originated in the United States, Italy and Spain and spanned the acute and convalescent phases of COVID-19. The prospective study material was composed of cDNA or gDNA derived from T cells, B-cell-depleted T cells, or PBMCs. Deeply sampled blood TCRbeta repertoires from subjects exposed to, actively infected with, or recovered from COVID-19 were included in the dataset. The repertoires were made available in a free public database intended to serve as a resource for research on the immune response to SARS-CoV-2. Samples were obtained from the ongoing ImmuneRACE study (first 160 participants) and from over 1,000 subjects provided by 6 global collaborators. Sample metadata almost always included a de-identified subject ID, COVID-19 status, age in years and sex. Where HLA class I and class II types were available, the types were taken from metadata supplied by the sample provider, not from assay-based typing. Broader findings and caveats from the paper: How much clinical and demographic metadata was included differed by source and by participant, and the metadata was provided uncurated.

Counted from cysteine to phenylalanine, this CDR3 has 16 amino acids. The sequence is cut down to CDR3 DNA, 48 bases in frame from base 1. Ends trimmed: V by 6 bases, J by 3 bases; bases unmatched to a gene: 9. Reading the germline V gene gives CDR1 SNHLY and CDR2 FYNNEI. Participants in the prospective study were aged about 18 to 89 years, lived in 20 to 30 United States geographic areas, and enrolled through a virtual design. To assign participants to cohorts, the prospective study relied on clinical history that participants themselves reported in a screening survey and a study questionnaire. Each participant in the prospective study had whole blood, serum and a nasopharyngeal or oropharyngeal swab collected by mobile phlebotomists. Over a roughly 2-month period, participants in the prospective study had the option of providing additional blood draws and questionnaires. Before DNA extraction, blood samples from the prospective study were shipped at room temperature or frozen.

TCRbeta CDR3 regions were amplified from genomic DNA by means of the immunoSEQ Assay, a bias-controlled multiplex PCR. On the study's bioinformatics: The number of nucleated cells in each sample was estimated from the amplification of reference gene primers within the assay. To quantify the absolute abundance of each unique TCRbeta CDR3 rearrangement, sequence reads were collapsed and filtered. For each sample, productive Simpson clonality was calculated as the square root of Simpson's diversity index across productive rearrangements. TCRdb re-hosts the immuneACCESS table, in-frame sequences only. Its copies lack some clones; in the studies checked, an unresolved V gene accounts for under half of them, and the cause for the rest is not known. From that table come the V and J calls and clone size; the DNA was used to work out D and trimming. The sample includes over 350,000 clones, with 87% observed a single time. In total, the top ten clones hold under 2% of the sample.

Concerning this clone: The specificity of this receptor is unknown. Nothing much larger sits one base from this clone, and base qualities are not available.

The receptor was derived from a woman between 18 and 29 years old with acute COVID-19. Sequencing was carried out using PBMCs or T cells enriched from blood (not recorded which). This chain is built from TRBV2 and TRBJ1-3; 9 bases in between match TRBD1. The CDR3 here reads CASRDLTGGSGNTIYF. The sequence in DNA is TGTGCCAGCAGGGACTTGACAGGGGGAAGTGGAAACACCATATATTTT. Joined to the reference TRBV2 and TRBJ1-3 proteins, this CDR3 gives the full variable domain: EPEVTQTPSHQVTQMGQEVILRCVPISNHLYFYWYRQILGQKVEFLVSFYNNEISEKSEIFDDQFSVERPDGSNFTLKIRSTKLEDSAMYFCASRDLTGGSGNTIYFGEGSWLTVV.